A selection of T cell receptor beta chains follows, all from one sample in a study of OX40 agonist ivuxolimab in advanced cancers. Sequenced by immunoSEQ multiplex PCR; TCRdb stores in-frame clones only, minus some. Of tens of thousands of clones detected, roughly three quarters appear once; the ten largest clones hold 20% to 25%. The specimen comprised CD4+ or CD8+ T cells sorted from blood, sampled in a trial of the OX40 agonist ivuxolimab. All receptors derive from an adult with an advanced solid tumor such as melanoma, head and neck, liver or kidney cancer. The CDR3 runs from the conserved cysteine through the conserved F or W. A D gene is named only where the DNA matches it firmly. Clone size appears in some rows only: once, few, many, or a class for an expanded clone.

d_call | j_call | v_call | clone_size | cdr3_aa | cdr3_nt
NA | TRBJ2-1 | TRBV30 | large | CAWSPMGDIRYNEQFF | TGTGCCTGGAGTCCGATGGGGGACATACGCTACAATGAGCAGTTCTTC
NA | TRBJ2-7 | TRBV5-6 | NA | CASSLGGAEEYF | TGTGCCAGCAGCTTGGGGGGGGCAGAGGAGTACTTC
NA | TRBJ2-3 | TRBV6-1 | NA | CASSEEAASTDTQYF | TGTGCCAGCAGTGAAGAAGCGGCCAGCACAGATACGCAGTATTTT
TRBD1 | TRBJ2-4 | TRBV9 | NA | CASSVDGTGKNIQYF | TGTGCCAGCAGCGTAGACGGGACAGGGAAAAACATTCAGTACTTC
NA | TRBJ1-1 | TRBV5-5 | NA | CASSVDLSYTEAFF | TGCGCCAGCAGTGTCGATCTAAGTTACACTGAAGCTTTCTTT
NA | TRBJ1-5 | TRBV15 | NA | CATSTGSGYQPQHF | TGTGCCACCAGCACAGGATCAGGGTATCAGCCCCAGCATTTT
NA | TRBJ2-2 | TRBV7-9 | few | CASSFVPGELFF | TGTGCCAGCAGCTTCGTTCCCGGGGAGCTGTTTTTT
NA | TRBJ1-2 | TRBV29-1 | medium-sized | CSVEGGTEEYGYTF | TGCAGCGTTGAAGGGGGGACGGAAGAATATGGCTACACCTTC
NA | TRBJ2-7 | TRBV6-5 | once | CASSYSIARGYEQYF | TGTGCCAGCAGTTACTCGATAGCGCGGGGATACGAGCAGTACTTC
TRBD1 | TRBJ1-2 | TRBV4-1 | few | CASSQEQGGNYGYTF | TGCGCCAGCAGCCAAGAACAGGGGGGTAACTATGGCTACACCTTC
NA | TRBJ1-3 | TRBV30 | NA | CAWGLVGKGEGNTIYF | TGTGCCTGGGGGCTTGTGGGCAAGGGGGAAGGAAACACCATATATTTT
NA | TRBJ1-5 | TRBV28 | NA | CASSLFRGSNQPQHF | TGTGCCAGCAGTCTCTTCCGGGGTAGCAATCAGCCCCAGCATTTT
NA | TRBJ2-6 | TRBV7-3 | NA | CASSLMENPSGANVLTF | TGTGCCAGCAGCTTAATGGAAAATCCAAGTGGGGCCAACGTCCTGACTTTC
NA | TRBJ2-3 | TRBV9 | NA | CASSVFREPTDTQYF | TGTGCCAGCAGCGTATTCAGAGAACCCACAGATACGCAGTATTTT
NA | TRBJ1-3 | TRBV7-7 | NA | CASSLTRGGNTIYF | TGTGCTAGCAGCTTAACCAGGGGTGGAAACACCATATATTTT
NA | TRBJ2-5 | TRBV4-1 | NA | CASSQGGRDFETQYF | TGCGCCAGCAGCCAAGGAGGCAGGGATTTCGAGACCCAGTACTTC
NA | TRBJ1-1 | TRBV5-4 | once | CASSLGGGPETEAFF | TGTGCCAGCAGCTTGGGAGGGGGGCCGGAGACTGAAGCTTTCTTT
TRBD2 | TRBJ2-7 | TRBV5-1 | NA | CASSSIGGLVGYEQYF | TGCGCCAGCAGCTCCATCGGGGGACTAGTGGGCTACGAGCAGTACTTC
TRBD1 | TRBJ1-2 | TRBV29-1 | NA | CSVGDRAGGYTF | TGCAGCGTTGGGGACAGGGCAGGAGGCTACACCTTC
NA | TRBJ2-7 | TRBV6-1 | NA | CASSRERLAHYEQYF | TGTGCCAGCAGTCGGGAGAGGCTAGCGCACTACGAGCAGTACTTC
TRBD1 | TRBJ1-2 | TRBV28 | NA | CASSQPPGQGSGGYGYTF | TGTGCCAGCAGTCAACCTCCGGGACAGGGGTCGGGTGGCTATGGCTACACCTTC
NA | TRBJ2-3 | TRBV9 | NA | CASSSGSSTDTQYF | TGTGCCAGCAGCTCGGGGTCTAGCACAGATACGCAGTATTTT
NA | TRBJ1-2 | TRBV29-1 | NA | CSVEELPRGNGYTF | TGCAGCGTTGAAGAACTGCCGAGGGGGAATGGCTACACCTTC
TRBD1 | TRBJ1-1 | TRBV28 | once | CASSRTGGARNTEAFF | TGTGCCAGCAGCCGGACAGGGGGCGCACGGAACACTGAAGCTTTCTTT
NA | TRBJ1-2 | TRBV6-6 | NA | CASSYTLGNYGYTF | TGTGCCAGCAGTTACACATTAGGTAACTATGGCTACACCTTC
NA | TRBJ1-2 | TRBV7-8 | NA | CASSLNGGANYGYTF | TGTGCCAGCAGCTTAAATGGAGGGGCTAACTATGGCTACACCTTC
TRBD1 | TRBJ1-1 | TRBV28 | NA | CASSFDPGQGAIEAFF | TGTGCCAGCAGTTTTGACCCGGGACAGGGGGCAATTGAAGCTTTCTTT
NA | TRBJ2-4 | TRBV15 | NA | CATSRRGESKNIQYF | TGTGCCACCAGCAGGAGGGGTGAGAGCAAAAACATTCAGTACTTC
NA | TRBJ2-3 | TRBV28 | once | CASIPAGARSTDTQYF | TGTGCCAGCATCCCGGCGGGGGCGCGGAGCACAGATACGCAGTATTTT
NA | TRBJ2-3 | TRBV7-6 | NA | CASSSPTVSTDTQYF | TGTGCCAGCAGCTCCCCGACAGTGAGCACAGATACGCAGTATTTT
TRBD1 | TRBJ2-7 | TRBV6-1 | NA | CASNSPGQGAYEQYF | TGTGCCAGCAACAGTCCGGGACAGGGAGCCTACGAGCAGTACTTC
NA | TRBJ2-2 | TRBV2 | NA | CASMMGNTGELFF | TGTGCCAGCATGATGGGGAACACCGGGGAGCTGTTTTTT
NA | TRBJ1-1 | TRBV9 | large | CASSPPTGMNTEAFF | TGTGCCAGCAGCCCACCCACAGGGATGAACACTGAAGCTTTCTTT
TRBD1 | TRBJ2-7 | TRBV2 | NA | CASSAGTGGGEQYF | TGTGCCAGCAGTGCCGGGACAGGGGGCGGCGAGCAGTACTTC
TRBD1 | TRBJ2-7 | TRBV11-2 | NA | CASSLGQGGYEQYF | TGTGCCAGCAGCTTAGGACAGGGGGGCTACGAGCAGTACTTC
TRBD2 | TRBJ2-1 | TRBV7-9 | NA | CASSLGPSSGPNNEQFF | TGTGCCAGCAGCTTAGGTCCCTCTAGCGGGCCTAACAATGAGCAGTTCTTC
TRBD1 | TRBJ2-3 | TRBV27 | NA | CASSFTTGPTDTQYF | TGTGCCAGCAGTTTTACGACAGGGCCGACAGATACGCAGTATTTT
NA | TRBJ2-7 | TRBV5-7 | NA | CASSLAYEQYF | TGTGCCAGCAGCTTAGCTTACGAGCAGTACTTC
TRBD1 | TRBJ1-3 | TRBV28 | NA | CASSRGQGYTGNTIYF | TGTGCCAGCAGTCGCGGACAGGGGTATACTGGAAACACCATATATTTT
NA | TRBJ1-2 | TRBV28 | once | CASSFLMYRVAGGYTF | TGTGCCAGCAGTTTTTTAATGTATCGCGTCGCAGGGGGCTACACCTTC
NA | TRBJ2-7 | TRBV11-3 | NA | CASSLGSRYEQYF | TGTGCCAGCAGCTTAGGTAGCCGCTACGAGCAGTACTTC
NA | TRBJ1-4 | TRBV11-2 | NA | CASRVSRQLTTNEKLFF | TGTGCCAGCAGAGTTTCCCGACAGCTAACAACTAATGAAAAACTGTTTTTT
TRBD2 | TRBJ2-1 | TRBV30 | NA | CAWGLGSYTEQFF | TGTGCCTGGGGACTAGGGAGTTATACTGAGCAGTTCTTC
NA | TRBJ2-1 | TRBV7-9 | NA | CASSSTRQDNEQFF | TGTGCCAGCAGCTCCACCCGACAGGACAATGAGCAGTTCTTC
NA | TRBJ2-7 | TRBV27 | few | CASSPRGRNSYEQYF | TGTGCCAGCAGCCCCAGGGGCCGTAATTCCTACGAGCAGTACTTC
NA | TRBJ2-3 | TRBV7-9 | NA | CASSLEIGRPRDTQYF | TGTGCCAGCAGCTTAGAGATCGGACGCCCGCGGGATACGCAGTATTTT
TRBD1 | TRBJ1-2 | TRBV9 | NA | CASSATGGAGGYTF | TGTGCCAGCAGTGCCACAGGGGGCGCGGGAGGCTACACCTTC
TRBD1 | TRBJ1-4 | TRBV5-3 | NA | CASRNRGPVEKLFF | TGTGCCAGCAGAAACAGGGGGCCGGTTGAAAAACTGTTTTTT
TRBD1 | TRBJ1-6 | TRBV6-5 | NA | CASSSEGAAYNSPLHF | TGTGCCAGCAGTTCAGAGGGGGCAGCCTATAATTCACCCCTCCACTTT
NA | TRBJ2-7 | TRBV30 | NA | CAWSVLSGTYEQYF | TGTGCCTGGAGTGTACTGAGCGGAACCTACGAGCAGTACTTC
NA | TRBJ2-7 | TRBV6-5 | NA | CASSYSLGNEQYF | TGTGCCAGCAGTTACTCACTAGGGAACGAGCAGTACTTC
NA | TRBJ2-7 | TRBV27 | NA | CAGSFATTYEQYF | TGTGCCGGCAGTTTCGCCACAACCTACGAGCAGTACTTC